The table lists the clone carrying this T cell receptor beta chain with many counts. Its antigen remains unidentified. The sample is drawn from a study of blood T cells in healthy people across ages. Using a J-beta primer mix together with a sample-barcoded 5' primer, a second PCR was run for 7 to 11 cycles. From the 5' RACE reads, TCRdb called clonotypes with MiXCR, one entry per CDR3 protein. The repertoire consists of more than 800,000 distinct CDR3 sequences, with 29% occurring once and the leading ten covering 15% to 20%. The length of the CDR3 is 18 residues. CDR1 DFQATT and CDR2 SNEGSKA come from the germline V gene (reference sequence). The ends lost 1 base at V and 6 bases at J; junction bases unmatched: 16. Study-wide results and limits: As naive T cell percentage varied, TCR beta diversity correlated strongly with it. Without sorted subsets, naive and antigen-experienced compartments could not be conclusively compared.

The sample comprised blood. The sequence was obtained from a woman of 80 years or more in good health. J is TRBJ2-3 and V is TRBV20-1, with 10 bases lining up with TRBD2. CDR3 nucleotides: TGCAGTGCTAGAGGCCCGGGGCAGAGCGGGGGGGCTCGGGATACGCAGTATTTT. Protein product: CSARGPGQSGGARDTQYF.